This TCR beta chain was profiled in a study of blood T cell repertoires in COVID-19. Across the study: COVID-19 samples from acute and convalescent phases originated in the United States, Italy and Spain. T cells, B-cell-depleted T cells, or PBMCs provided the cDNA or gDNA that served as material.

Generated by immunoSEQ multiplex PCR, the TCRdb table keeps only in-frame clones and is missing some. The repertoire consists of tens of thousands of clones, with over 80% occurring once and the leading ten covering roughly a third. CDR1 and CDR2 from the germline V gene are LNHNV and YYDKDF (reference sequence). Trimming shortened V by 0 bases and J by 2 bases, and 11 bases separated the two germline ends. CDR3 length equals 15 residues. The sequence was obtained from a woman older than 75 with active or convalescent COVID-19. The chain uses TRBV15 and TRBJ2-7; D is perhaps TRBD1 (6 bases). The material sequenced was peripheral blood. The CDR3 region is CATSRDWGQTYEQYF. The CDR3 DNA sequence: TGTGCCACCAGCAGAGATTGGGGACAAACCTACGAGCAGTACTTC.